What follows are 12 T cell receptor beta chains derived from one specimen sequenced in a study of blood T cell repertoires in COVID-19. Produced via immunoSEQ multiplex PCR; TCRdb's table is partial and in-frame only. The profile shows tens of thousands of clones, around 76% of them singletons. Sequencing was done on a sample of peripheral blood. The receptors were gathered from a human donor in a cohort sampled during active COVID-19.

The chain couples TRBV19 to TRBJ2-7; D might be TRBD1 (5 bases). V dropped 4 bases and J dropped 1 base, with 11 bases sitting between them. This CDR3 comprises 14 residues. Germline CDR1 reads LNHDA; CDR2 reads SQIVND (reference sequence). The DNA for the CDR3 is TGTGCCAGTAGTACCGAAAGGGGATCCTACGAGCAGTACTTC. Encoded protein: CASSTERGSYEQYF. The whole variable domain, remainder taken from reference TRBV19 and TRBJ2-7, is DGGITQSPKYLFRKEGQNVTLSCEQNLNHDAMYWYRQDPGQGLRLIYYSQIVNDFQKGDIAEGYSVSREKKESFPLTVTSAQKNPTAFYLCASSTERGSYEQYFGPGTRLTVT.

V gene TRBV6-1 combines with J gene TRBJ2-7, with D possibly TRBD1 on 5 matching bases. Looked up from germline, CDR1 is MNHNS and CDR2 is SASEGT. Trimming removed 2 bases from V and 3 bases from J, with 11 bases in between. This CDR3 is 14 amino acids long. CDR3 protein: CASSEMYRYYEQYF. In DNA, the CDR3 is TGTGCCAGCAGTGAAATGTACAGGTACTACGAGCAGTACTTC.

The J gene is TRBJ2-7, the V gene TRBV30, with 9 bases identical to TRBD2. This CDR3 has 16 amino acids. CDR1 is GTSNPN and CDR2 is SVGIG in the germline V gene (reference sequence). The J segment lost 3 bases and the V segment lost 5 bases, leaving 14 bases of the junction unmatched. The DNA for the CDR3 is TGTGCCTGGGGCCCCCCTGGGACTAGCACATTCTACGAGCAGTACTTC. It specifies CAWGPPGTSTFYEQYF.

The chain joins TRBV10-2 to TRBJ2-2; D gene ambiguous. Trimming pared 4 bases from V and 7 bases from J, leaving 19 bases between. CDR3 length equals 16 residues. CDR1 and CDR2 from the germline V gene are WSHSY and SAAADI. CDR3 DNA: TGCGCCAGCAGTGTGGTTCGAACTGAGATTGACGGGGAGCTGTTTTTT. Translated: CASSVVRTEIDGELFF.

Relative to its sample, this clone is medium-sized. V usage is TRBV7-9 and J usage is TRBJ2-1; 11 bases agree with TRBD2. The V and J ends lost 3 bases and 2 bases, in that order; junction bases with no gene match: 3. The CDR3 contains 16 residues. Germline CDR1 is SEHNR and CDR2 is FQNEAQ (reference sequence). The CDR3 region is CASSLNSGGAYNEQFF. DNA of the CDR3: TGTGCCAGCAGCTTGAATAGCGGGGGGGCCTACAATGAGCAGTTCTTC.

The V gene is TRBV9, the J gene TRBJ1-2; a possible D gene is TRBD1 (6 bases). V was cut by 0 bases and J by 4 bases, with 13 bases left in between. CDR1 and CDR2 (germline): SGDLS, YYNGEE. The CDR3 consists of 15 residues. CDR3 protein: CASSVGAGAAYGYTF. CDR3 nucleotide sequence: TGTGCCAGCAGCGTAGGCGCAGGGGCTGCCTATGGCTACACCTTC.

This rearrangement joins TRBV5-1 to TRBJ2-7; 9 bases match TRBD1. With V trimmed by 3 bases and J by 10 bases, 8 bases remained unmatched. CDR3 size: 13 residues. CDR1 is SGHRS, CDR2 YFSETQ, per germline. CDR3 sequence reads: CASSSGQGSEQYF. DNA for the CDR3: TGCGCCAGCAGCTCGGGACAGGGAAGTGAACAGTACTTC.

The chain links TRBV6-5 to TRBJ2-1, with TRBD2 matching over 10 bases. Germline V gene lookup returns CDR1 MNHEY and CDR2 SVGAGI. V lost 9 bases to trimming and J lost 8 bases; unmatched junction nucleotides: 10. The CDR3 consists of 14 residues. CDR3 sequence: CASKLAGIRHEQFF. The CDR3, as DNA: TGTGCCAGTAAACTAGCGGGGATTCGCCATGAGCAGTTCTTC.

CDR3 residues: CASSQVGALAGESQTQYF. The CDR3 nucleotides read TGTGCCAGCAGCCAAGTTGGTGCGCTAGCGGGGGAGTCTCAGACCCAGTACTTC. The chain is built from TRBV14 and TRBJ2-5; 10 bases map to TRBD2. Germline CDR1 SGHDN, CDR2 FVKESK. This CDR3 contains 18 residues. Trimming cost V 1 base and J 6 bases; bases outside gene matches: 14. The full variable domain, completed using reference TRBV14 and TRBJ2-5, is EAGVTQFPSHSVIEKGQTVTLRCDPISGHDNLYWYRRVMGKEIKFLLHFVKESKQDESGMPNNRFLAERTGGTYSTLKVQPAELEDSGVYFCASSQVGALAGESQTQYFGPGTRLLVL.

The chain has TRBV5-5 and TRBJ1-3; a possible D gene is TRBD1 (6 bases). Germline CDR1 reads SGHKS; CDR2 reads YYEKEE (reference sequence). CDR3 length equals 16 residues. Trimming cost V 0 bases and J 3 bases, with 13 bases left between them. The CDR3 reads CASSLGTGMGGNTIYF. The CDR3 DNA reads TGTGCCAGCAGCTTGGGAACAGGGATGGGTGGAAACACCATATATTTT. Using reference TRBV5-5 and TRBJ1-3 for the parts outside the CDR3, the full variable domain is DAGVTQSPTHLIKTRGQQVTLRCSPISGHKSVSWYQQVLGQGPQFIFQYYEKEERGRGNFPDRFSARQFPNYSSELNVNALLLGDSALYLCASSLGTGMGGNTIYFGEGSWLTVV.

This clone was found a few times. CDR3 residues: CASRDTANYGYTF. The CDR3 DNA follows: TGCGCCAGCAGGGACACAGCTAACTATGGCTACACCTTC. This chain uses TRBV10-2 with TRBJ1-2; TRBD1 is a possible D gene (5 bases). The CDR3 contains 13 residues. CDR1 and CDR2 from the germline V gene are WSHSY and SAAADI. V shed 6 bases and J shed 0 bases, with 8 bases lying between them.

The J gene is TRBJ1-4, the V gene TRBV5-1, with 9 nucleotides matching TRBD1. V trimming: 7 bases; J trimming: 7 bases; junction bases outside the gene matches: 5. The V gene's germline CDR1 is SGHRS and CDR2 YFSETQ. The CDR3 has 13 amino acids. CDR3 loop: CASSGQGREKLFF. The CDR3 DNA follows: TGCGCCAGCTCGGGACAGGGCCGTGAAAAACTGTTTTTT.